A single sample gave rise to the 22 T cell receptor beta chains below, sequenced in a study of blood T cells in healthy people across ages. A J-beta primer mix and a sample-barcoded 5' primer were used in a second PCR of about 6 to 12 cycles. TCRdb re-analysed the 5' RACE reads in MiXCR, keeping a single row per CDR3 protein. The table lists 540,000 or so distinct CDR3 sequences, roughly 48% of them singletons. The sequenced material came from blood. These TCRs come from a man older than 75 in good health.

This clonotype was recorded a few times. The chain is built from TRBV7-2 and TRBJ1-1; no definite D call. Germline assignment: CDR1 SGHTA and CDR2 FQGNSA. V shed 4 bases and J shed 0 bases, with 9 bases lying between them. CDR3 length: 14 amino acids. CDR3 coding DNA: TGTGCCAGCAGCTCTCCCCAGGTGAACACTGAAGCTTTCTTT. This encodes CASSSPQVNTEAFF.

This clonotype was counted only a few times. V gene TRBV29-1 combines with J gene TRBJ2-5; the match to TRBD1 covers 7 bases. Per germline, CDR1 SQVTM and CDR2 ANQGSEA. The CDR3 contains 13 residues. V was clipped by 7 bases and J by 2 bases; unmatched bases: 7. The CDR3 protein is CSGRLTGQETQYF. For the CDR3, the DNA is TGCAGCGGCAGATTGACAGGGCAAGAGACCCAGTACTTC. Supplemented by reference TRBV29-1 and TRBJ2-5, the full variable domain reads SAVISQKPSRDICQRGTSLTIQCQVDSQVTMMFWYRQQPGQSLTLIATANQGSEATYESGFVIDKFPISRPNLTFSTLTVSNMSPEDSSIYLCSGRLTGQETQYFGPGTRLLVL.

The chain combines TRBV7-3 with TRBJ2-3, with 10 bases lining up with TRBD2. CDR3 length: 19 amino acids. Looked up from germline, CDR1 is SGHTA and CDR2 is FQGTGA. Unmatched junction bases numbered 17, after V lost 5 bases and J lost 3 bases. CDR3 coding DNA: TGTGCCAGCAGCCTTCCGGGACGCCCTAGCGGGAGTCGGACAGATACGCAGTATTTT. It yields the protein CASSLPGRPSGSRTDTQYF.

Note on this clonotype: This may stem from a read error, because a much larger clone lies one nucleotide away. The conserved phenylalanine or tryptophan normally closing the CDR3 is absent here, so this likely arose from a read error. CDR3 in DNA: TGTGCCAGCAGCTTATCGACGGGCATTGCCTACGAGCAGTACCTC. This sequence encodes CASSLSTGIAYEQYL. The chain links TRBV7-2 to TRBJ2-7; D is ambiguous. This CDR3 contains 15 residues. Germline-derived CDR1 and CDR2 are SGHTA and FQGNSA. The V end lost 2 bases, the J end lost 2 bases, and 13 bases lay between the germline ends.

This clonotype was seen more than once but under ten times. The CDR3 DNA reads as TGTGCCAGCAGCTTAAGGGACACCGGGGGGTTTTACAATGAGCAGTTCTTC. This sequence encodes CASSLRDTGGFYNEQFF. The V gene is TRBV7-6, the J gene TRBJ2-1, with a weak D call TRBD2 (7 bases). V was pared by 2 bases and J by 4 bases, with 18 bases between. There are 17 residues in the CDR3. CDR1 and CDR2 (germline): SGHVS, FNYEAQ.

This chain links TRBV20-1 with TRBJ2-2, with D perhaps matching TRBD1 or TRBD2 (5 bases each). This CDR3 spans 17 amino acids. Germline V gene lookup returns CDR1 DFQATT and CDR2 SNEGSKA (reference sequence). The germline V and J ends were trimmed by 5 bases and 1 base, with 20 bases remaining between them. The CDR3 DNA follows: TGCAGTGCTTTCGGGACCGAGGGGCGGAAGAACACCGGGGAGCTGTTTTTT. Protein sequence: CSAFGTEGRKNTGELFF.

On this clonotype: This may come from a read error, since a much larger clone is one base off. The rearrangement joins TRBV6-5 to TRBJ1-1; D is ambiguous. From germline, CDR1 is MNHEY and CDR2 SVGAGI. The CDR3 loop spans 13 amino acids. CDR3 region: CTSTLAGNTEAFF. CDR3 DNA: TGTACCAGCACCCTAGCAGGGAACACTGAAGCTTTCTTT.

The sample holds a few counts of this clonotype. The genes are TRBV12-3 or TRBV12-4 and TRBJ2-7, with 15 bases fitting TRBD2. The CDR3 sequence is 15 residues long. Trimming removed 5 bases from V and 4 bases from J; junction bases left unmatched: 3. The CDR3 region is CASSIGLAGGYEQYF. CDR3 nucleotides: TGTGCCAGCAGTATCGGACTAGCGGGAGGGTACGAGCAGTACTTC.

The V gene is TRBV6-2 or TRBV6-3, the J gene TRBJ1-5; 8 bases are a match to TRBD1. After removal of 2 bases from V and 4 bases from J, the junction contained 10 bases not matched to a gene. Germline V gives CDR1 MNHEY, CDR2 SVGEGT. The CDR3 loop spans 17 amino acids. The CDR3 reads CASSYSPQGAGNQPQHF. CDR3 bases: TGTGCCAGCAGTTACAGTCCTCAGGGGGCAGGGAATCAGCCCCAGCATTTT.

V is TRBV4-3 and J is TRBJ1-2; 7 bases line up with TRBD1. V was pared by 1 base and J by 8 bases, with 19 bases of the junction left unmatched. The CDR3 is 18 amino acids. Per germline, CDR1 LGHNA and CDR2 YSLEER. CDR3 sequence: CASSQGFAPGRDRLGYTF. The CDR3 DNA follows: TGCGCCAGCAGCCAAGGGTTTGCGCCCGGCCGGGACAGACTAGGCTACACCTTC.

This chain connects TRBV6-2 or TRBV6-3 to TRBJ2-7; 10 nucleotides match TRBD2. CDR3 size: 15 residues. V dropped 8 bases and J dropped 4; count of bases not matched to a gene: 11. Germline lookup yields CDR1 MNHEY and CDR2 SVGEGT. Here the CDR3 DNA reads TGTGCCAGCTTCCCGGGGGCTAGCGGGAGTTACGAGCAGTACTTC. Its protein product is CASFPGASGSYEQYF.

This clonotype was seen ten or more times. The chain couples TRBV6-5 to TRBJ2-2; a weak D match, TRBD1 (6 bases). Trimming pared 5 bases from V and 7 bases from J, leaving 17 bases between. This CDR3 comprises 15 residues. Germline V lookup: CDR1 MNHEY, CDR2 SVGAGI. Here the CDR3 DNA reads TGTGCCAGCAGTCCCGGGACACGGACCATCGGGGAGCTGTTTTTT. Its translation: CASSPGTRTIGELFF.

The rearrangement links TRBV25-1 to TRBJ2-4; the D gene is possibly TRBD1 (6 bases). The DNA end is more similar to TRBJ2-7, so the J call may be wrong. Looked up from germline, CDR1 is MGHDK and CDR2 is SYGVNS. The CDR3 covers 16 residues. CDR3 protein: CASSESPTGLHYEQYF. CDR3 nucleotides: TGTGCCAGCAGTGAATCTCCCACAGGGCTGCACTACGAGCAGTACTTC.

V usage is TRBV20-1 and J usage is TRBJ2-1; 7 bases map to TRBD2. The J call could be wrong; TRBJ2-7 is a better fit for the DNA end. The CDR3 covers 17 residues. Per the germline V gene, CDR1 is DFQATT and CDR2 is SNEGSKA (reference sequence). The DNA for the CDR3 is TGCAGTGCTAAAAATAGGTTAGCGGGCCTGTCCTACAATGAGCAGTACTTC. As protein: CSAKNRLAGLSYNEQYF.

This chain links TRBV6-4 with TRBJ1-2; 8 bases are a match to TRBD1. This CDR3 comprises 13 residues. Germline-derived CDR1 and CDR2 are MRHNA and SNTAGT. V shed 2 bases and J 7 bases; nucleotides not matched to a gene: 3. The CDR3 reads CASSDVTGGGYTF. The CDR3 nucleotides are TGTGCCAGCAGTGACGTTACAGGGGGTGGCTACACCTTC.

This clonotype was detected a few times. This chain joins TRBV12-3 or TRBV12-4 and TRBJ2-5; D is undetermined. The CDR3 covers 11 residues. The germline V and J ends were trimmed by 6 bases and 2 bases, with 4 bases remaining between them. CDR3 sequence (DNA): TGTGCCAGCAGGGCGCAAGAGACCCAGTACTTC. As protein: CASRAQETQYF.

The chain is built from TRBV6-6 and TRBJ2-1, with D possibly matching TRBD2 (6 bases). Trimming cost V 6 bases and J 4 bases, with 16 bases left between them. CDR3 length equals 15 residues. Germline lookup yields CDR1 MNHNY and CDR2 SVGAGI (reference sequence). CDR3 nucleotide sequence: TGTGCCAGCAGCCTAGGACTGGGGGGTTACAATGAGCAGTTCTTC. The encoded protein is CASSLGLGGYNEQFF.

This clonotype has just one count. This chain connects TRBV6-5 to TRBJ2-7; D call uncertain. Trimming took 5 bases from V and 6 from J, leaving 11 bases between them. Germline V lookup: CDR1 MNHEY, CDR2 SVGAGI. The CDR3 runs 12 residues. The CDR3 DNA follows: TGTGCCAGCAGTCGGCTGGCTGGCGAGCAGTACTTC. It specifies CASSRLAGEQYF.

This clonotype was seen a handful of times. CDR3 sequence reads: CSVPDRGKTNTEAFF. CDR3 nucleotides: TGCAGCGTGCCCGACAGGGGGAAGACGAACACTGAAGCTTTCTTT. The rearrangement uses TRBV29-1 and TRBJ1-1; 9 bases align to TRBD1. The V and J ends lost 6 bases and 1 base, in that order; junction bases with no gene match: 9. CDR1 SQVTM and CDR2 ANQGSEA come from the germline V gene. CDR3 length: 15 amino acids.

The table lists this clonotype with a few counts. This sequence joins TRBV7-8 and TRBJ2-5, with 9 bases fitting TRBD1. The CDR3 extends over 16 amino acids. CDR1 SGHVS and CDR2 FQNEAQ come from the germline V gene. V trimming: 2 bases; J trimming: 2 bases; junction bases outside the gene matches: 6. The CDR3: CASSLRSGTGQETQYF. CDR3 bases: TGTGCCAGCAGCTTACGGTCCGGGACAGGGCAAGAGACCCAGTACTTC.

This clonotype was recorded once. The V gene is TRBV20-1, the J gene TRBJ1-2; a possible D gene is TRBD1 (6 bases). The CDR3 consists of 13 residues. Trimming cost V 4 bases and J 8 bases, with 17 bases left between them. Germline CDR1 is DFQATT and CDR2 is SNEGSKA (reference sequence). CDR3 amino acids: CSANIGGSRGYTF. Written as DNA, the CDR3 is TGCAGTGCTAACATCGGGGGCTCTCGGGGCTACACCTTC.

The chain carries TRBV6-4 and TRBJ2-5; D call uncertain. The CDR3 contains 13 residues. V shed 4 bases and J shed 4 bases, with 10 bases lying between them. From germline, CDR1 is MRHNA and CDR2 SNTAGT. In DNA, the CDR3 is TGTGCCAGCAGTGTAGGCTGGGGAGAGACCCAGTACTTC. As protein: CASSVGWGETQYF.